The 23 T cell receptor beta chains presented below share a single source sample, sequenced in a study of blood T cell repertoires in COVID-19. Only in-frame clones appear in the TCRdb table, and some are missing; sequencing was by immunoSEQ multiplex PCR. The sample records under 500,000 clones, more than 85% being singletons. Sequencing input: peripheral blood. The receptor set was obtained from a woman aged 25 to 45 with acute or convalescent COVID-19.

This chain links TRBV7-2 with TRBJ1-1; D is possibly TRBD1 (5 bases). CDR1 and CDR2 (germline): SGHTA, FQGNSA. This CDR3 contains 14 residues. V lost 3 bases and J lost 1, with 9 bases in between. The CDR3 here is CASSFAGPNTEAFF. The CDR3 nucleotides are TGTGCCAGCAGCTTTGCGGGGCCGAACACTGAAGCTTTCTTT.

The V and J genes are TRBV25-1 and TRBJ2-3, with 8 bases lining up with TRBD2. CDR1 is MGHDK, CDR2 SYGVNS, per germline. The CDR3 is 18 residues long. V was clipped by 2 bases and J by 0 bases; unmatched bases: 10. The DNA of the CDR3 is TGTGCCAGCAGTGAAGTCTCCCTAGCGGGCGGGAGCACAGATACGCAGTATTTT. This codes for CASSEVSLAGGSTDTQYF.

The genes are TRBV3-1 (or the pseudogene TRBV3-2) and TRBJ2-7, with 10 bases fitting TRBD2. The V gene's germline CDR1 is LGHDT and CDR2 YNNKEL (reference sequence). Losses at the gene ends were 0 bases for V and 0 bases for J; bases not matched to a gene: 8. This CDR3 comprises 18 residues. The CDR3 here is CASSQESSGGQPSYEQYF. CDR3 coding DNA: TGTGCCAGCAGCCAAGAGTCTAGCGGGGGCCAACCCTCCTACGAGCAGTACTTC.

The chain recombines TRBV2 with TRBJ1-2, with a tentative D call TRBD1 (5 bases). With 8 bases removed from V and 0 bases from J, the gap between germline ends came to 13 bases. CDR3 size: 14 residues. CDR1 and CDR2 from the germline V gene are SNHLY and FYNNEI. The CDR3 loop reads CASEADKSNYGYTF. The CDR3 DNA sequence: TGTGCCAGCGAGGCGGACAAATCTAACTATGGCTACACCTTC.

The chain uses TRBV6-6 and TRBJ1-3; D is unclear. The germline gives CDR1 MNHNY, CDR2 SVGAGI (reference sequence). The germline V and J ends were trimmed by 7 bases and 0 bases, with 10 bases remaining between them. There are 14 residues in the CDR3. CDR3 sequence: CASTLPGSGNTIYF. CDR3 bases: TGTGCCAGCACGTTGCCAGGCTCTGGAAACACCATATATTTT.

The chain recombines TRBV9 with TRBJ1-6; a weak D match, TRBD1 (6 bases). This CDR3 has 15 residues. Germline lookup yields CDR1 SGDLS and CDR2 YYNGEE. V lost 3 bases, J lost 9 bases, and 16 bases lay in between. Written as DNA, the CDR3 is TGTGCCAGCAGCGGCCGGGACACCGGTTTTTCACCCCTCCACTTT. Amino acids: CASSGRDTGFSPLHF.

This rearrangement joins TRBV4-1 to TRBJ2-2; 7 nucleotides align to TRBD1. Germline assignment: CDR1 MGHRA and CDR2 YSYEKL. The V gene end was trimmed by 3 bases and the J gene end by 4 bases; junction bases not matched to a gene: 8. CDR3 size: 16 residues. CDR3 region: CASSHPGGLSTGELFF. DNA of the CDR3: TGCGCCAGCAGCCATCCAGGGGGATTGAGCACCGGGGAGCTGTTTTTT.

The chain has TRBV24-1 and TRBJ2-5; 9 bases line up with TRBD2. This CDR3 comprises 15 residues. CDR1 is KGHDR, CDR2 SFDVKD, per germline. V dropped 2 bases and J dropped 8; count of bases not matched to a gene: 8. The CDR3 bases are TGTGCCACCAGTGATTCACGGCGGGGGGGCGGAACCCAGTACTTC. This gives the protein CATSDSRRGGGTQYF.

The chain employs TRBV3-1 (or the pseudogene TRBV3-2) and TRBJ1-1, with 7 positions matching TRBD1. Germline CDR1 is LGHDT and CDR2 is YNNKEL (reference sequence). J was trimmed by 1 base and V by 1 base; bases with no gene match: 6. The CDR3 has 16 residues. CDR3 coding DNA: TGTGCCAGCAGCCAAGGAAGGGGGCTCGGGAACACTGAAGCTTTCTTT. This codes for CASSQGRGLGNTEAFF.

The V gene is TRBV10-3, the J gene TRBJ2-7; 7 bases are shared with TRBD2. CDR1 is ENHRY and CDR2 is SYGVKD in the germline V gene. Trimming took 10 bases from V and 5 from J; bases not matched to a gene: 8. This CDR3 comprises 12 residues. The DNA for the CDR3 is TGTGCCACGTGGGGGGGAGGGAACGAGCAGTACTTC. Encoded protein: CATWGGGNEQYF.

V usage is TRBV4-1 and J usage is TRBJ1-4; D might be TRBD1 (6 bases). Deletions cut 1 base from V and 5 bases from J, with 14 bases between. The CDR3 runs to 16 residues. The germline CDR1 and CDR2 sequences are MGHRA and YSYEKL. The CDR3 sequence: CASSQGVGQRNEKLFF. As DNA, the CDR3 is TGCGCCAGCAGCCAAGGGGTAGGACAGAGAAATGAAAAACTGTTTTTT.

The chain links TRBV12-3 or TRBV12-4 to TRBJ1-1, with D unclear. With 6 bases removed from V and 8 bases from J, the gap between germline ends came to 13 bases. The CDR3 has 12 amino acids. DNA of the CDR3: TGTGCCAGCAGCCCGCCGGGTCGCGAAGCTTTCTTT. Translating gives CASSPPGREAFF.

V gene TRBV3-1 (or the pseudogene TRBV3-2) combines with J gene TRBJ1-1; 7 nucleotides agree with TRBD1. CDR1 and CDR2 from the germline V gene are LGHDT and YNNKEL (reference sequence). This CDR3 is built from 14 residues. J lost 9 bases, V lost 0 bases, and 7 bases had no gene match. CDR3 region: CASSQDLTGEQAFF. The CDR3 DNA reads as TGTGCCAGCAGCCAAGATCTAACAGGGGAACAAGCTTTCTTT.

The rearrangement joins TRBV12-3 or TRBV12-4 to TRBJ2-7, with D tentatively TRBD1 (5 bases). The CDR3 contains 12 residues. The V gene lost 8 bases and the J gene lost 3 bases, with 11 bases spanning the gap. The CDR3 nucleotides are TGTGCCAGCCGTTCAGGGAACTACGAGCAGTACTTC. Translated, it gives CASRSGNYEQYF.

The V call is TRBV3-1 (or the pseudogene TRBV3-2), the J call TRBJ2-5, with D perhaps TRBD2 (6 bases). Trimming stripped 3 bases from V and 5 bases from J, with 13 bases between. The CDR3 extends over 14 amino acids. Germline V gives CDR1 LGHDT, CDR2 YNNKEL (reference sequence). The DNA for the CDR3 is TGTGCCAGCAGCCAGTTAGGACGGGGGGAGACCCAGTACTTC. This encodes CASSQLGRGETQYF.

The chain combines TRBV6-5 with TRBJ2-2; a possible D gene is TRBD1 (6 bases). Looked up from germline, CDR1 is MNHEY and CDR2 is SVGAGI. There are 13 residues in the CDR3. Deletions cut 8 bases from V and 3 bases from J, with 10 bases between. The CDR3 is CASRTGYTGELFF. CDR3 sequence (DNA): TGTGCCAGCCGCACAGGGTACACCGGGGAGCTGTTTTTT.

The chain recombines TRBV2 with TRBJ1-2; no firm D call. V gave up 7 bases and J gave up 7 bases, with 19 bases separating them. CDR1 and CDR2 (germline): SNHLY, FYNNEI. The CDR3 is 14 amino acids. CDR3 residues: CASTQLVTAGGYTF. The CDR3 DNA follows: TGTGCCAGCACCCAGCTGGTAACAGCGGGTGGCTACACCTTC.

This chain connects TRBV15 to TRBJ1-2, with 9 bases aligning to TRBD1. The germline V gene encodes CDR1 LNHNV and CDR2 YYDKDF (reference sequence). This CDR3 has 14 amino acids. Trimming removed 7 bases from V and 8 bases from J; junction bases left unmatched: 11. CDR3 in amino acids: CATTETGGAFGYTF. CDR3 DNA: TGTGCCACCACCGAAACAGGGGGCGCGTTCGGCTACACCTTC.

The V and J genes are TRBV7-9 and TRBJ2-1; 10 positions match TRBD1. The CDR3 has 15 amino acids. The V gene's germline CDR1 is SEHNR and CDR2 FQNEAQ (reference sequence). Trimming cost V 5 bases and J 4 bases; bases outside gene matches: 5. The CDR3 bases are TGTGCCAGCAGCGAAGACAGGGGGCGTTACAATGAGCAGTTCTTC. It codes for CASSEDRGRYNEQFF.

This sequence joins TRBV7-9 and TRBJ2-1; TRBD1 is a possible D gene (6 bases). Trimming stripped 3 bases from V and 5 bases from J, with 14 bases between. CDR1 is SEHNR, CDR2 FQNEAQ, per germline (reference sequence). This CDR3 is built from 15 residues. For the CDR3, the DNA is TGTGCCAGCAGCTTTGAGGGCAGGGGCAACAATGAGCAGTTCTTC. Translation gives CASSFEGRGNNEQFF.

Only a few counts were recorded for this clone. The V and J genes are TRBV12-3 or TRBV12-4 and TRBJ2-3; D call uncertain. V was shortened by 2 bases and J by 6 bases, with 6 bases between the two germline ends. This CDR3 has 12 residues. In DNA, the CDR3 is TGTGCCAGCAGTTTATTATTTGATACGCAGTATTTT. Translated, it gives CASSLLFDTQYF.

The V gene is TRBV2, the J gene TRBJ2-3; 7 bases are a match to TRBD1. J lost 8 bases, V lost 3 bases, and 8 bases had no gene match. CDR1 SNHLY and CDR2 FYNNEI come from the germline V gene. The CDR3 is made up of 14 amino acids. CDR3 sequence reads: CASSDRGSVGTQYF. As DNA, the CDR3 is TGTGCCAGCAGTGACAGGGGGTCGGTCGGTACGCAGTATTTT.

The rearrangement uses TRBV9 and TRBJ2-2; 7 nucleotides line up with TRBD2. With V trimmed by 6 bases and J by 1 base, 0 bases remained unmatched. The germline gives CDR1 SGDLS, CDR2 YYNGEE. This CDR3 contains 13 residues. The CDR3 protein is CASTGGNTGELFF. The CDR3 nucleotides read TGTGCCAGCACGGGGGGGAACACCGGGGAGCTGTTTTTT.